The clone carrying this TCR beta chain is a singleton in its sample. What it binds is not known. About 0.5 to 1 ug RNA was reverse transcribed with random hexamers. The CDR3 of TCR beta was amplified by immunoSEQ multiplex PCR across 54 Vbeta and 13 Jbeta. TCRdb reanalysed the immunoSEQ multiplex PCR reads using MiXCR and keeps one entry per CDR3 protein. The sample lists 50,000 or so distinct CDR3 sequences, 90% to 95% seen once, with roughly 0.5% in the top ten. This specimen belongs to a study of CD8 T cells in Susac syndrome. Findings and limits, study-wide: As the study acknowledged, the number of individuals who were part of its TCR sequencing and HLA analysis was relatively small.

This CDR3 has 13 residues. CDR1 is ENHRY, CDR2 SYGVKD, per germline. The germline V and J ends were trimmed by 7 bases and 4 bases, with 11 bases remaining between them. The multiple sclerosis controls consisted of treatment-naive patients with relapsing-remitting disease, either stable or active. The sequence was collected from a human donor with multiple sclerosis. Sequences were obtained from CD8+ T cells from PBMCs. The chain combines TRBV10-3 with TRBJ2-1; TRBD2 might be the D (6 bases). The CDR3 coding sequence is TGTGCCATCAAACCGGCGGGGTACAATGAGCAGTTCTTC. Its protein product is CAIKPAGYNEQFF.